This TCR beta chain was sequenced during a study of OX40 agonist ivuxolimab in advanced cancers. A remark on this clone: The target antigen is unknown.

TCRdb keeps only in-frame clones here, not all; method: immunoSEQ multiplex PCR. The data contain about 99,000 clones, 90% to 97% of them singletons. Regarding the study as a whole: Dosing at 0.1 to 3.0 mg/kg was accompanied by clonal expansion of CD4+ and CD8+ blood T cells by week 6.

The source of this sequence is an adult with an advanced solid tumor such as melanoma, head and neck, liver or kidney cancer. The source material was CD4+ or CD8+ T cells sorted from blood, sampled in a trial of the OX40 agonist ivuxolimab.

DNA of the CDR3: TGCGCCAGCAGCCAAGTCCCGGCTAGCGGCTACAATGAGCAGTTCTTC. Protein product: CASSQVPASGYNEQFF. This chain uses TRBV4-3 with TRBJ2-1; TRBD2 aligns across 7 bases. Per the germline V gene, CDR1 is LGHNA and CDR2 is YSLEER. With 1 base clipped from V and 3 bases from J, the junction kept 6 bases outside the gene matches. This CDR3 is built from 16 residues.